In this sample, the clone carrying this T cell receptor (beta chain) turned up many times. The sample originates from a study of T cell repertoires in cytomegalovirus infection. TCRdb reprocessed the reads with MiXCR, giving one entry per CDR3 protein. Among roughly 320,000 distinct CDR3 sequences listed, over 7.5% were seen once. The clonotype comes from a human donor in good health (CMV status not recorded). Some clones in this sample may be carry-over from other donors' samples. Sequenced material: PBMCs.

In nucleotides, the CDR3 is TGTGCCAGCAGACCCGGACAGGGGATGGATGGCTACACCTTC. Translating it yields CASRPGQGMDGYTF. The chain links TRBV7-9 to TRBJ1-2, with TRBD1 identical over 9 bases. With 6 bases clipped from V and 6 bases from J, the junction kept 8 bases outside the gene matches. Germline CDR1 reads SEHNR; CDR2 reads FQNEAQ (reference sequence). CDR3 length equals 14 residues.